This T cell receptor (beta chain) was observed in a study of T cell clonotyping in hematopoietic cell transplantation. Study-wide results and caveats: Pathologically expanded recipient clonotypes increased progressively from day 30 to day 180 as diversity fell.

Points on this clone: Its specificity is unknown.

V was clipped by 5 bases and J by 0 bases, with 19 bases between them. Germline CDR1 is SGHVS and CDR2 is FQNEAQ. CDR3 length equals 18 residues. The protocol was immunoSEQ multiplex PCR, while the TCRdb copy is restricted to in-frame clones and leaves out a portion. The sample gives about 12,000 clones, roughly 80% of which show up once; approximately 5.4% is in the top ten. The rearrangement links TRBV7-8 to TRBJ2-2; D is tentatively TRBD1 or TRBD2 (5 bases each). Sequenced here: PBMCs, sampled 100 days after allogeneic stem cell transplant. The sequence was obtained from a female patient aged 40-50 years who had an allogeneic stem cell transplant from a related donor, so T cells may come from the graft donor. Some clones in this sample may be carry-over from other donors' samples. The CDR3: CASSNPRRGAPNTGELFF. As DNA, the CDR3 is TGTGCCAGCAGCAATCCGCGTCGAGGGGCCCCGAACACCGGGGAGCTGTTTTTT. Full variable domain (outside the CDR3, taken from reference TRBV7-8 and TRBJ2-2): GAGVSQSPRYKVAKRGQDVALRCDPISGHVSLFWYQQALGQGPEFLTYFQNEAQLDKSGLPSDRFFAERPEGSVSTLKIQRTQQEDSAVYLCASSNPRRGAPNTGELFFGEGSRLTVL.